The T cell receptor beta chain described here comes from a study of CD8+ T cells in alopecia areata. Notes on the study in general: Normal skin's resident alphabeta T cells are also sequenced in scalp samples. An increase in clonality over normal scalp was evident in lesional scalp, especially alopecia totalis/universalis.

Isolation of CD4+ and CD8+ T cells from PBMCs was achieved by sorting. CDR3 length equals 18 residues. V lost 0 bases and J lost 5; bases outside the gene matches: 11. Germline V gene data show CDR1 as PRHDT and CDR2 as FYEKMQ (reference sequence). TCR sequencing used cDNA made by reverse transcription of extracted RNA. TCRdb's table, derived via immunoSEQ multiplex PCR, lists solely in-frame clones and lacks some. The sample lists a few hundred thousand clones, about 61% occurring once. The count of this clone is one. The antigen is not known. Sample: CD8+ T cells sorted from blood. V usage is TRBV13 and J usage is TRBJ2-5, with 11 bases lining up with TRBD2. This receptor was obtained from a human donor in good health. As DNA, the CDR3 is TGTGCCAGCAGCTTAGGAGGTAGCGGGGGGGCAGGAGATGAGACCCAGTACTTC. It is translated as CASSLGGSGGAGDETQYF.